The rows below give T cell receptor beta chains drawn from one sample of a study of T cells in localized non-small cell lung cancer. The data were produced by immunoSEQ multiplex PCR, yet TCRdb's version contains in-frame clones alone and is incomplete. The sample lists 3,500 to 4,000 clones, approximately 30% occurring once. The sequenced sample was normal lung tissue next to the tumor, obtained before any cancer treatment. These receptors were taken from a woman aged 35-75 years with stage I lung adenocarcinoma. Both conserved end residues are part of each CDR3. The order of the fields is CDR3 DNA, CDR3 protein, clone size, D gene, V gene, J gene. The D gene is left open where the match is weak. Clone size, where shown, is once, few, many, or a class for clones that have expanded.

DNA: TGTGCCAGCAGCCGCGAACGGCCAACCGGGGAGCTGTTTTTT; CDR3: CASSRERPTGELFF; size: once; D: NA; V: TRBV7-5; J: TRBJ2-2
DNA: TGCGCCAGCATGGTCAGGGGGCATGAGCAGTTCTTC; CDR3: CASMVRGHEQFF; size: NA; D: TRBD1; V: TRBV10-2; J: TRBJ2-1
DNA: TGTGCCAGCAGCGCCCGTTCCCGGAGCGGTGAAGCTTTCTTT; CDR3: CASSARSRSGEAFF; size: few; D: NA; V: TRBV7-5; J: TRBJ1-1
DNA: TGTGCCAGCTCAGGACTAGCGGGAGGGCCAAATGAGCAGTTCTTC; CDR3: CASSGLAGGPNEQFF; size: NA; D: TRBD2; V: TRBV18; J: TRBJ2-1
DNA: TGTGCCAGTGGGGAGGACTCTGGAAACACCATATATTTT; CDR3: CASGEDSGNTIYF; size: few; D: NA; V: TRBV6-8; J: TRBJ1-3
DNA: TGTGCCAGCAGTTCAAGGACAGGGACTTTTTATGGCTACACCTTC; CDR3: CASSSRTGTFYGYTF; size: few; D: TRBD1; V: TRBV27; J: TRBJ1-2
DNA: TGTGCCAGCTCACCTACGCTCTATGAAGGCTACACCTTC; CDR3: CASSPTLYEGYTF; size: NA; D: NA; V: TRBV18; J: TRBJ1-2
DNA: TGTGCCAGTAGTATAGCAGGTATCGATGAGCAGTTCTTC; CDR3: CASSIAGIDEQFF; size: once; D: NA; V: TRBV19; J: TRBJ2-1
DNA: TGTGCCAGCAACACTATCGGGGGCAGGTACCAAGAGACCCAGTACTTC; CDR3: CASNTIGGRYQETQYF; size: once; D: NA; V: TRBV28; J: TRBJ2-5
DNA: TGCAGCGTTGCACGGACGGAAAACTACGAGCAGTACTTC; CDR3: CSVARTENYEQYF; size: NA; D: NA; V: TRBV29-1; J: TRBJ2-7
DNA: TGTGCCAGCAGTTTAGACAGGTGGGGAGGCTATGGCTACACCTTC; CDR3: CASSLDRWGGYGYTF; size: medium-sized; D: NA; V: TRBV6-8; J: TRBJ1-2
DNA: TGTGCCAGCTCCCAACAGGAGGGGGGCAAGGCTGAAGCTTTCTTT; CDR3: CASSQQEGGKAEAFF; size: NA; D: NA; V: TRBV18; J: TRBJ1-1
DNA: TGTGCCAGCAGTTTAAACAGGGGGCTCGGCGGGGAGCTGTTTTTT; CDR3: CASSLNRGLGGELFF; size: NA; D: TRBD1; V: TRBV27; J: TRBJ2-2
DNA: TGTGCCAGCAGCTTGGAGGCGATCAGGAATGAAAAACTGTTTTTT; CDR3: CASSLEAIRNEKLFF; size: large; D: NA; V: TRBV11-3; J: TRBJ1-4
DNA: TGTGCCAGCAGGACTAGCGGGACGAGCTCCTACAATGAGCAGTTCTTC; CDR3: CASRTSGTSSYNEQFF; size: medium-sized; D: TRBD2; V: TRBV6-8; J: TRBJ2-1
DNA: TGTGCCAGCTCACCAAGGATCGCAAACACCGGGGAGCTGTTTTTT; CDR3: CASSPRIANTGELFF; size: NA; D: NA; V: TRBV18; J: TRBJ2-2
DNA: TGTGCCAGCAGCTTGGGGGGGCGGACGGGAGGCTATGGCTACACCTTC; CDR3: CASSLGGRTGGYGYTF; size: few; D: NA; V: TRBV11-3; J: TRBJ1-2
DNA: TGTGCCAGTAGTGCGGGACTGGACAAATTGGGCAATGAGCAGTTCTTC; CDR3: CASSAGLDKLGNEQFF; size: NA; D: NA; V: TRBV19; J: TRBJ2-1
DNA: TGTGCCAGCTCACCTGGGCGGACAGGGCCGGTGGGGGAGCAGTACTTC; CDR3: CASSPGRTGPVGEQYF; size: NA; D: TRBD1; V: TRBV18; J: TRBJ2-7
DNA: TGTGCCAGTAGTACCCCGTGGACACCGTACGAGCAGTACTTC; CDR3: CASSTPWTPYEQYF; size: NA; D: NA; V: TRBV19; J: TRBJ2-7
DNA: TGTGCCTGCCTTTCCCCGGGGAGGACTAGGCAAGAGACCCAGTACTTC; CDR3: CACLSPGRTRQETQYF; size: NA; D: TRBD2; V: TRBV30; J: TRBJ2-5
DNA: TGTGCCAGCAGCCTGATGACAGCAAACACTGAAGCTTTCTTT; CDR3: CASSLMTANTEAFF; size: few; D: NA; V: TRBV11-3; J: TRBJ1-1
DNA: TGTGCCAGCAGCCAAGGGCCACAGGGGTCCGGCTACACCTTC; CDR3: CASSQGPQGSGYTF; size: few; D: TRBD1; V: TRBV11-3; J: TRBJ1-2
DNA: TGTGCCAGCAGTGAAGAGGGTTGGGCTAGCGGAGTATACAATGAGCAGTTCTTC; CDR3: CASSEEGWASGVYNEQFF; size: NA; D: TRBD2; V: TRBV2; J: TRBJ2-1
DNA: TGTGCCAGCAGTCGAGCGCCGACGTCAACAGATGAAGCTTTCTTT; CDR3: CASSRAPTSTDEAFF; size: few; D: NA; V: TRBV6-8; J: TRBJ1-1
DNA: TGTGCCAGCGGTCGGGGGGGAGAAAAACTGTTTTTT; CDR3: CASGRGGEKLFF; size: NA; D: NA; V: TRBV6-8; J: TRBJ1-4
DNA: TGTGCCTGGAGGTGGGGAGGCGAAGCTTTCTTT; CDR3: CAWRWGGEAFF; size: few; D: NA; V: TRBV30; J: TRBJ1-1
DNA: TGTGCCAGCAGTTTACCCGGTTCGACGGGCACTGAAGCTTTCTTT; CDR3: CASSLPGSTGTEAFF; size: NA; D: NA; V: TRBV28; J: TRBJ1-1
DNA: TGTGCCAGCAGTTACTCGAGTATCGGCGGCTACACCTTC; CDR3: CASSYSSIGGYTF; size: medium-sized; D: NA; V: TRBV6-8; J: TRBJ1-2
DNA: TGTGCCAGCAGTTACGGGGGCCTAAAAGGAGGCTACACCTTC; CDR3: CASSYGGLKGGYTF; size: once; D: NA; V: TRBV6-8; J: TRBJ1-2
DNA: TGTGCCAGCAGTGGCAGACAGGGCGGCTACACCTTC; CDR3: CASSGRQGGYTF; size: few; D: TRBD1; V: TRBV9; J: TRBJ1-2
DNA: TGTGCCAGCAGCTTATTCCTTAGCGCGAGCTCCTACGAGCAGTACTTC; CDR3: CASSLFLSASSYEQYF; size: NA; D: NA; V: TRBV7-6; J: TRBJ2-7
DNA: TGCGCCAGCAGCTTGTCAGGGGAGGGAACTGAAGCTTTCTTT; CDR3: CASSLSGEGTEAFF; size: NA; D: NA; V: TRBV5-1; J: TRBJ1-1
DNA: TGTGCCACCAGCAGAGATGTAGGTAGATCCTACAATGAGCAGTTCTTC; CDR3: CATSRDVGRSYNEQFF; size: NA; D: NA; V: TRBV15; J: TRBJ2-1
DNA: TGTGCCAGCAGTTCTGTAATGACAGGGGCCGTTGGCTACACCTTC; CDR3: CASSSVMTGAVGYTF; size: NA; D: TRBD1; V: TRBV6-8; J: TRBJ1-2
DNA: TGCAGCGGCGGACTAGCGGCAAGCACAGATACGCAGTATTTT; CDR3: CSGGLAASTDTQYF; size: NA; D: TRBD2; V: TRBV29-1; J: TRBJ2-3
DNA: TGTGCCAGCTCTCCTCGGGACCAAGGGTACGAGCAGTACTTC; CDR3: CASSPRDQGYEQYF; size: NA; D: NA; V: TRBV18; J: TRBJ2-7